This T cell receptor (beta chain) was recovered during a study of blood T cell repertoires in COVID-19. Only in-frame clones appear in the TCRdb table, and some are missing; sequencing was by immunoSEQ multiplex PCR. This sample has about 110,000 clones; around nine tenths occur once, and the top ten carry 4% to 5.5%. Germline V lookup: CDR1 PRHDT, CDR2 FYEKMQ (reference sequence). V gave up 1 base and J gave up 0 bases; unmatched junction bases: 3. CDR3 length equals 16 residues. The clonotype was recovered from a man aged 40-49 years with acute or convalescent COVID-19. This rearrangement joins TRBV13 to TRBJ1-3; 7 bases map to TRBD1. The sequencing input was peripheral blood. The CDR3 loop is CASSLEGASSGNTIYF. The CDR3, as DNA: TGTGCCAGCAGCTTAGAGGGGGCCAGCTCTGGAAACACCATATATTTT.